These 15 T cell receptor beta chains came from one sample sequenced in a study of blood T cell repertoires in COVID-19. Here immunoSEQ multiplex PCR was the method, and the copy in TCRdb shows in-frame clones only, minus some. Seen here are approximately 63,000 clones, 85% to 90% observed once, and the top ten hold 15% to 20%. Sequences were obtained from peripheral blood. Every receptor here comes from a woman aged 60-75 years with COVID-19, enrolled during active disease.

The chain's CDR3 is CASSYSANNYEQYF. The CDR3 bases are TGTGCCAGCAGTTACTCAGCCAATAACTACGAGCAGTACTTC. This chain joins TRBV6-2 or TRBV6-3 and TRBJ2-7; no reliable D call. The germline V gene encodes CDR1 MNHEY and CDR2 SVGEGT. The CDR3 spans 14 residues. Deletions cut 0 bases from V and 3 bases from J, with 9 bases between.

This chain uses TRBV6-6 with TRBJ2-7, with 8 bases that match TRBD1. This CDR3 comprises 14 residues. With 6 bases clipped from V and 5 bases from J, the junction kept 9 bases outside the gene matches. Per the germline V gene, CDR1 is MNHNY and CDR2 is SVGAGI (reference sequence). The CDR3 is CASRPTTGVHEQYF. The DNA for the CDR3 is TGTGCCAGCAGACCTACGACAGGGGTCCACGAGCAGTACTTC.

CDR3 in DNA: TGTGCCAGCAGCTTGCCCGGACTAGCGGGAGTTAGTCACAATGAGCAGTTCTTC. This codes for CASSLPGLAGVSHNEQFF. The chain uses TRBV5-4 and TRBJ2-1, with TRBD2 matching 13 bases. This CDR3 contains 18 residues. After removal of 1 base from V and 5 bases from J, the junction contained 9 bases not matched to a gene. Germline V gene sequence: CDR1 SGHNT, CDR2 YYREEE (reference sequence). Looking up the rest from reference TRBV5-4 and TRBJ2-1 gives the full variable domain: ETGVTQSPTHLIKTRGQQVTLRCSSQSGHNTVSWYQQALGQGPQFIFQYYREEENGRGNFPPRFSGLQFPNYSSELNVNALELDDSALYLCASSLPGLAGVSHNEQFFGPGTRLTVL.

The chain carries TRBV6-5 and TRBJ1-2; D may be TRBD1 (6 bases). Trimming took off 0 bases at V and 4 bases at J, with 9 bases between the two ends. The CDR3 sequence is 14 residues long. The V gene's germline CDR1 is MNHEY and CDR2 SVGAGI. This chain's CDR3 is CASSYSRGAYGYTF. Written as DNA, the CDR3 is TGTGCCAGCAGTTACTCCCGGGGGGCCTATGGCTACACCTTC.

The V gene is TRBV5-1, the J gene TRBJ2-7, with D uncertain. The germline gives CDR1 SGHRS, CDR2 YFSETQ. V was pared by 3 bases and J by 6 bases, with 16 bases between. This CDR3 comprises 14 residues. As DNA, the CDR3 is TGCGCCAGCAGCTACCGAGCAAAGCCGGGCGAGCAGTACTTC. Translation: CASSYRAKPGEQYF.

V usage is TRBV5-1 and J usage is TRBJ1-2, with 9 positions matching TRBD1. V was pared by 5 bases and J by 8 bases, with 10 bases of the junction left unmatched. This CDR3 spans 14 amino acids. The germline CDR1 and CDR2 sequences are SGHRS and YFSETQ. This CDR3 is CASSPTNRGQGYTF. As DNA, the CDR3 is TGCGCCAGCAGTCCCACGAACAGGGGGCAAGGCTACACCTTC.

The CDR3 loop is CASSQVSRDSKNIQYF. CDR3 nucleotide sequence: TGTGCCAGCAGCCAAGTCTCACGAGACAGCAAAAACATTCAGTACTTC. This chain links TRBV4-2 with TRBJ2-4; D is possibly TRBD1 (5 bases). Germline assignment: CDR1 LGHNA and CDR2 YNFKEQ. V lost 1 base to trimming and J lost 3 bases, with 13 bases between them. The CDR3 runs to 16 residues.

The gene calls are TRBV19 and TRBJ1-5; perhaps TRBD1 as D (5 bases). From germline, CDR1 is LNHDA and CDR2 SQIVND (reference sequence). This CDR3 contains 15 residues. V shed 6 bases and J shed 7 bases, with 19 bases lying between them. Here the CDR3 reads CASSGAVGGGQPQHF. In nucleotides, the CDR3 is TGTGCCAGTAGCGGCGCCGTCGGGGGTGGGCAGCCCCAGCATTTT.

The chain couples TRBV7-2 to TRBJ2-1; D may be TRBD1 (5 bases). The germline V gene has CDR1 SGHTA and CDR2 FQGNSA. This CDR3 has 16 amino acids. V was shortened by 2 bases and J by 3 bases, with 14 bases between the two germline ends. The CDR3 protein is CASSLRRQSNYNEQFF. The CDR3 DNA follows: TGTGCCAGCAGCTTAAGACGACAGTCCAACTACAATGAGCAGTTCTTC.

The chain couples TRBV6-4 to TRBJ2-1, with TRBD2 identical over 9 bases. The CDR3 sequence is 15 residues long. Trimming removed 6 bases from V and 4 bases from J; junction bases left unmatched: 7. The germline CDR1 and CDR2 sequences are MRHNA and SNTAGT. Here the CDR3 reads CASSILAGTYNEQFF. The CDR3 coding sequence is TGTGCCAGCAGCATCCTAGCGGGAACTTACAATGAGCAGTTCTTC.

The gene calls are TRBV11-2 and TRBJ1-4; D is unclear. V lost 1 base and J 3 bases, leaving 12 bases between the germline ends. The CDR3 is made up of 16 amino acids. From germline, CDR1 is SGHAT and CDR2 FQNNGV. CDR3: CASSLVGAGSNEKLFF. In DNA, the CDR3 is TGTGCCAGCAGCTTAGTGGGAGCGGGGTCTAATGAAAAACTGTTTTTT.

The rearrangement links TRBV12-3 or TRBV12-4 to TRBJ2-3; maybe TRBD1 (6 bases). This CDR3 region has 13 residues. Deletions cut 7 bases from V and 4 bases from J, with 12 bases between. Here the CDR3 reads CASTRQVADTQYF. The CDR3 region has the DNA TGTGCCAGCACACGACAGGTCGCAGATACGCAGTATTTT.

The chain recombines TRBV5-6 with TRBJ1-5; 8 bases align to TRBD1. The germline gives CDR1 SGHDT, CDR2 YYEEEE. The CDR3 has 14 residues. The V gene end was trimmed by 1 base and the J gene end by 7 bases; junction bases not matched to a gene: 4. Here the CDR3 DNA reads TGTGCCAGCAGCTTGCAGGGGGCGGGCCAGCCCCAGCATTTT. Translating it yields CASSLQGAGQPQHF.

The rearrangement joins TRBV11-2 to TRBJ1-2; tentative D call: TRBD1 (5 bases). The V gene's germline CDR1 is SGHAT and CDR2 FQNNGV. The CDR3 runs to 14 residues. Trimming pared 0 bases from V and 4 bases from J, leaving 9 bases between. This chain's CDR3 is CASSLEGEAYGYTF. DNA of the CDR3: TGTGCCAGCAGCTTAGAAGGGGAGGCCTATGGCTACACCTTC.

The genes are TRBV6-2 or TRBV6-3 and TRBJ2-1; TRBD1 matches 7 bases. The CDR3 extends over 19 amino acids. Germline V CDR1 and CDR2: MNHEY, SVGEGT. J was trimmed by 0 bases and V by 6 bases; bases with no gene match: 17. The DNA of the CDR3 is TGTGCCAGCAGCGACCCAGGGACAGCAGATTTTTACTCCTACAATGAGCAGTTCTTC. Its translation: CASSDPGTADFYSYNEQFF.